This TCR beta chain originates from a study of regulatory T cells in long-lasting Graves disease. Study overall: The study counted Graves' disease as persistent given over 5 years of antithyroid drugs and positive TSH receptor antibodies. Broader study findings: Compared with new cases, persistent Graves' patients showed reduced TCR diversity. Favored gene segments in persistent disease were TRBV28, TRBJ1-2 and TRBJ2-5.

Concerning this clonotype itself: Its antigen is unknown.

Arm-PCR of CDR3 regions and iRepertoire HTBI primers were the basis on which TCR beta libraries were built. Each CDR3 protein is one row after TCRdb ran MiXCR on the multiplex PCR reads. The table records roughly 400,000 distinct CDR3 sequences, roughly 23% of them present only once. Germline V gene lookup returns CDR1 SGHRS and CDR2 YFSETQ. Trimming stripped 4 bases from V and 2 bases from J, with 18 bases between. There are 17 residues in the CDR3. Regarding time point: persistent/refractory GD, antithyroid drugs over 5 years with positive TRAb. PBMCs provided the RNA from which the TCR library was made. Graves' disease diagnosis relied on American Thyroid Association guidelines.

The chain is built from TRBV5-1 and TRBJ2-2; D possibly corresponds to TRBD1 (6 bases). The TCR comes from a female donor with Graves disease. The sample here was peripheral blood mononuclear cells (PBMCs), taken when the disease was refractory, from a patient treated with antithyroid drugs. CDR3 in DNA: TGCGCCAGCAGCCAAAGACCTCCGGGACAAAACACCGGGGAGCTGTTTTTT. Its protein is CASSQRPPGQNTGELFF. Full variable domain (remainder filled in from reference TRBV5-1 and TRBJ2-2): KAGVTQTPRYLIKTRGQQVTLSCSPISGHRSVSWYQQTPGQGLQFLFEYFSETQRNKGNFPGRFSGRQFSNSRSEMNVSTLELGDSALYLCASSQRPPGQNTGELFFGEGSRLTVL.